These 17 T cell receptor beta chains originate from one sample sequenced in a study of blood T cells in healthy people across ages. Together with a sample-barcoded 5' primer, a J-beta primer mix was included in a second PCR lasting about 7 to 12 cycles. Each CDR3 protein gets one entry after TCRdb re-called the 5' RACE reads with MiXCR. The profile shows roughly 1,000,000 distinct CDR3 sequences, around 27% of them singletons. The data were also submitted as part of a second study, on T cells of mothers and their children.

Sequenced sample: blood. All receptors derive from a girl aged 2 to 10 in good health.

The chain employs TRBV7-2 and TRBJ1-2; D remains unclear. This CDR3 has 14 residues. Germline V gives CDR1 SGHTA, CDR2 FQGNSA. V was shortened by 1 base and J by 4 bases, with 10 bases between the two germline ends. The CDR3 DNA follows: TGTGCCAGCAGCTTAGGAGGACGGATCTATGGCTACACCTTC. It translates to CASSLGGRIYGYTF. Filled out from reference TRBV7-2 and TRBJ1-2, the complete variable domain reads GAGVSQSPSNKVTEKGKDVELRCDPISGHTALYWYRQSLGQGLEFLIYFQGNSAPDKSGLPSDRFSAERTGGSVSTLTIQRTQQEDSAVYLCASSLGGRIYGYTFGSGTRLTVV.

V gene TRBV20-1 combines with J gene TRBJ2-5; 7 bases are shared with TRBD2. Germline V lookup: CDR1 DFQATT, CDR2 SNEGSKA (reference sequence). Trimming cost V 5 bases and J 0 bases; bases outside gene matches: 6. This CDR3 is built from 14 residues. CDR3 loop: CSAGWRGYQETQYF. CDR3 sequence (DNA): TGCAGTGCTGGCTGGCGGGGGTACCAAGAGACCCAGTACTTC.

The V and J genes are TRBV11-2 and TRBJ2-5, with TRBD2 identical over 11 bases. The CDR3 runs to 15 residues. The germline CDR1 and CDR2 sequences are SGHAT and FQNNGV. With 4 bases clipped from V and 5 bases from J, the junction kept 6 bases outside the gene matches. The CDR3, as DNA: TGTGCCAGCAGCTCACGACTAGCGGGGCGGGAGACCCAGTACTTC. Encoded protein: CASSSRLAGRETQYF.

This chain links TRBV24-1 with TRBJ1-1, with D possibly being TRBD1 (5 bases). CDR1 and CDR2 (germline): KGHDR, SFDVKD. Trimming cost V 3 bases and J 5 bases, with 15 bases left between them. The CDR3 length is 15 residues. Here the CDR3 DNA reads TGTGCCACCAGTGATGGAACCACTCGGGGGACTGAAGCTTTCTTT. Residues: CATSDGTTRGTEAFF.

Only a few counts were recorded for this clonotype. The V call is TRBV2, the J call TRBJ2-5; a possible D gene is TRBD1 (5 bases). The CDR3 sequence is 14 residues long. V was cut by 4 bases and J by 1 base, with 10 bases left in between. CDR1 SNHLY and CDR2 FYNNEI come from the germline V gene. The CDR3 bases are TGTGCCAGCAGTGTCTCGACAGTCCAAGAGACCCAGTACTTC. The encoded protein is CASSVSTVQETQYF.

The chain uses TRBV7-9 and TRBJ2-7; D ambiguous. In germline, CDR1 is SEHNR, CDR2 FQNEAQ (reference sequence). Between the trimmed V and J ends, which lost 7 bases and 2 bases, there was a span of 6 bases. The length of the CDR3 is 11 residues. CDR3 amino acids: CASTGTYEQYF. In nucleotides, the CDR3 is TGTGCCAGCACCGGAACCTACGAGCAGTACTTC.

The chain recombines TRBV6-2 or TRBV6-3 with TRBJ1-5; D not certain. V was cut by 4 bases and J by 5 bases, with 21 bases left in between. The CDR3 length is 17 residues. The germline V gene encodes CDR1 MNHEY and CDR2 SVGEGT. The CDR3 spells CASSFSVSLLLHQPQHF. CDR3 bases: TGTGCCAGCAGTTTTTCAGTCTCTCTCCTATTACATCAGCCCCAGCATTTT.

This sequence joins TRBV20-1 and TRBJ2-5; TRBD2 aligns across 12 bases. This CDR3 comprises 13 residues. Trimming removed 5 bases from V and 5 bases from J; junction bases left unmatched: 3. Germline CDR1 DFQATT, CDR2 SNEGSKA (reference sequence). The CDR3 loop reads CSARTSGIETQYF. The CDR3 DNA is TGCAGTGCTCGGACTAGCGGGATCGAGACCCAGTACTTC.

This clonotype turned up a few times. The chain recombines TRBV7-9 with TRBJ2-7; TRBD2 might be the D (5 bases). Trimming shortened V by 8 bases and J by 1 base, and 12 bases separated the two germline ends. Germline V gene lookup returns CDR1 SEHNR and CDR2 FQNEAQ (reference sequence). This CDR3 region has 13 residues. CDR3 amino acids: CASAVTGSYEQYF. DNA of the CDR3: TGTGCCAGCGCTGTGACGGGGTCCTACGAGCAGTACTTC.

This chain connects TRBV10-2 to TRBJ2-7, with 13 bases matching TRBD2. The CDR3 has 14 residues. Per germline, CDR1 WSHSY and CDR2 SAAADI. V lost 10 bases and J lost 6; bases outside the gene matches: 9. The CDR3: CATGLAGVVVEQYF. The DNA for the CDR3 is TGCGCCACTGGACTAGCGGGAGTAGTAGTCGAGCAGTACTTC.

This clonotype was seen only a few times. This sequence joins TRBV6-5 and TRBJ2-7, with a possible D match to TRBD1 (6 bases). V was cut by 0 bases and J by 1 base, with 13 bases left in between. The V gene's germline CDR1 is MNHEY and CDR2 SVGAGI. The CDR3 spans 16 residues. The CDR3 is CASSYSTTGSSYEQYF. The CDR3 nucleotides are TGTGCCAGCAGTTACTCCACCACAGGGAGTTCCTACGAGCAGTACTTC.

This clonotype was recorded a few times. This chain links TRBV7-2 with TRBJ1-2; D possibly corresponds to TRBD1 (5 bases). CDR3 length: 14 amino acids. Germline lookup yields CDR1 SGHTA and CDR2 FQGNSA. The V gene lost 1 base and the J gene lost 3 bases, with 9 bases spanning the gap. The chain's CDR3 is CASSLGQRDYGYTF. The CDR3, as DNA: TGTGCCAGCAGCTTAGGACAGCGCGACTATGGCTACACCTTC.

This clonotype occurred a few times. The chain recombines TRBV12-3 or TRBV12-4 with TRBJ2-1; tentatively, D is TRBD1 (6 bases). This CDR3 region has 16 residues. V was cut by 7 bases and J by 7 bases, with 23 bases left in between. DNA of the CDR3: TGTGCCAGCACCACCTGGGATGGGGGCTCGGGTAATGAGCAGTTCTTC. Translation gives CASTTWDGGSGNEQFF.

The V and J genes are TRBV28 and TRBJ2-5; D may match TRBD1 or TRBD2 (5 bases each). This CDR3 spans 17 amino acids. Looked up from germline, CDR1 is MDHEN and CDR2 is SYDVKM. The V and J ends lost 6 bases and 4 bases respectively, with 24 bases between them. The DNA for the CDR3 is TGTGCCAGCAGCTCTATGGGGGTTTCTGGGCGAGGAGAGACCCAGTACTTC. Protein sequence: CASSSMGVSGRGETQYF. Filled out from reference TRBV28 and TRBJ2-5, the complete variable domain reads DVKVTQSSRYLVKRTGEKVFLECVQDMDHENMFWYRQDPGLGLRLIYFSYDVKMKEKGDIPEGYSVSREKKERFSLILESASTNQTSMYLCASSSMGVSGRGETQYFGPGTRLLVL.

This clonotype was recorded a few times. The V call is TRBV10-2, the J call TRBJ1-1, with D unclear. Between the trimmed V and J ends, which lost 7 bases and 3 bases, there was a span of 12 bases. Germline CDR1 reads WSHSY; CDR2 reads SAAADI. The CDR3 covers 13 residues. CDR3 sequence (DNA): TGCGCCAGCAAGGACCTCGGGGACACTGAAGCTTTCTTT. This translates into CASKDLGDTEAFF.

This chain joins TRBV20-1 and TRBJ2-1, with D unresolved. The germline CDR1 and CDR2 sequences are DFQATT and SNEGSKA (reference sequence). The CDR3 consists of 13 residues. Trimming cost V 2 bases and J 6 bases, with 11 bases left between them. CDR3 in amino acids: CSARNPFGNEQFF. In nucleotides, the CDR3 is TGCAGTGCTAGAAACCCGTTCGGCAATGAGCAGTTCTTC.

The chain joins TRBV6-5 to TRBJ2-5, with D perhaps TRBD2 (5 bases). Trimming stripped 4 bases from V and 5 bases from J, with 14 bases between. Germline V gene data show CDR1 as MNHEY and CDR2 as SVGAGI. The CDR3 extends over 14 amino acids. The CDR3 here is CASSLTPTGETQYF. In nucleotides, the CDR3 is TGTGCCAGCAGTTTAACCCCGACGGGGGAGACCCAGTACTTC.